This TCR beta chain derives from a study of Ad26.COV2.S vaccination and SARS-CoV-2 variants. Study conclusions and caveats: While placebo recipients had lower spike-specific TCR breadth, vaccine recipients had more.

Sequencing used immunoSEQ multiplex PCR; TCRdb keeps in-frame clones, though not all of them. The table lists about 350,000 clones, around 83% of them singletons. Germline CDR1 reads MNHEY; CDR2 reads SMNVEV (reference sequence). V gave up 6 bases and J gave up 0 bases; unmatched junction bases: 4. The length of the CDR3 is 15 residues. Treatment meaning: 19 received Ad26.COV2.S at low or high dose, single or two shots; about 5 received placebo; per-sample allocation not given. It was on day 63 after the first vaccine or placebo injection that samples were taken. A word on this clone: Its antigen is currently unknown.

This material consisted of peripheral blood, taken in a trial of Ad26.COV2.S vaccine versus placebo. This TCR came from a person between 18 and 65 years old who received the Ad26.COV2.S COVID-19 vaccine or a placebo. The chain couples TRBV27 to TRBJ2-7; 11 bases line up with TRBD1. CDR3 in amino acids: CASRSGTGGSYEQYF. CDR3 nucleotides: TGTGCCAGCAGATCCGGGACAGGGGGCTCCTACGAGCAGTACTTC.